A selection of T cell receptor beta chains follows, all from one sample in a study of shared clonotypes between healthy human individuals. This table comes from immunoSEQ multiplex PCR, and its TCRdb copy is limited to in-frame clones, with some not included. The sample consists of hundreds of thousands of clones, approximately 96% of them appearing once. The sequencing input was naive CD8+ T cells sorted from blood. The receptors were sampled from a woman aged 25 to 39 in good health. The CDR3 runs from the conserved cysteine through the conserved F or W. The D gene is left open where the match is weak. Rows give clone size only sometimes, using once, few, many, or a class for an expanded clone.

clone_size	v_call	d_call	j_call	cdr3_aa	cdr3_nt
NA	TRBV7-2	NA	TRBJ1-2	CASSLVATNYGYTF	TGTGCCAGCAGCTTAGTCGCAACCAACTATGGCTACACCTTC
NA	TRBV7-9	TRBD2	TRBJ2-7	CASSLTSGRSYEQYF	TGTGCCAGCAGCTTAACTAGCGGGAGGTCCTACGAGCAGTACTTC
NA	TRBV5-6	NA	TRBJ2-2	CASSLTPTGELFF	TGTGCCAGCAGCTTGACGCCCACCGGGGAGCTGTTTTTT
NA	TRBV2	NA	TRBJ2-7	CASSQRPRVSYEQYF	TGTGCCAGCAGCCAAAGACCGCGGGTCTCCTACGAGCAGTACTTC
NA	TRBV6-6	NA	TRBJ1-5	CASSYDRSNQPQHF	TGTGCCAGCAGTTACGACAGAAGCAATCAGCCCCAGCATTTT
NA	TRBV10-2	NA	TRBJ2-6	CASSEGLSVLTF	TGCGCCAGCAGTGAGGGCCTTTCCGTCCTGACTTTC
NA	TRBV10-2	NA	TRBJ2-7	CASSESWEQYF	TGCGCCAGCAGTGAAAGTTGGGAGCAGTACTTC
NA	TRBV27	NA	TRBJ2-7	CASSLSADSYEQYF	TGTGCCAGCAGTTTATCGGCCGATTCCTACGAGCAGTACTTC
NA	TRBV13	TRBD2	TRBJ2-7	CASSLQAGGGYEQYF	TGTGCCAGCAGCTTACAGGCGGGAGGGGGGTACGAGCAGTACTTC
NA	TRBV14	TRBD2	TRBJ2-7	CASSQSTAGVYEQYF	TGTGCCAGCAGCCAATCGACTGCGGGAGTCTACGAGCAGTACTTC
NA	TRBV19	TRBD1	TRBJ2-7	CASSNLQGASYEQYF	TGTGCCAGTAGCAATCTACAGGGGGCCTCCTACGAGCAGTACTTC
once	TRBV5-6	NA	TRBJ1-1	CASSYGDTEAFF	TGTGCCAGCAGCTATGGGGACACTGAAGCTTTCTTT
NA	TRBV19	NA	TRBJ1-2	CACMGYNYGYTF	TGTGCCTGTATGGGATATAACTATGGCTACACCTTC
NA	TRBV9	TRBD2	TRBJ2-1	CASSGGLAGSYNEQFF	TGTGCCAGCAGCGGGGGACTAGCGGGATCCTACAATGAGCAGTTCTTC
NA	TRBV6-5	NA	TRBJ1-1	CASSYSKGAYTEAFF	TGTGCCAGCAGTTACTCGAAAGGGGCGTACACTGAAGCTTTCTTT
once	TRBV7-8	TRBD2	TRBJ2-7	CASSLGGRVYEQYF	TGTGCCAGCAGCTTAGGCGGGAGGGTCTACGAGCAGTACTTC
NA	TRBV6-1	NA	TRBJ1-5	CASSDPGPQPQHF	TGTGCCAGCAGTGATCCGGGACCTCAGCCCCAGCATTTT
NA	TRBV29-1	NA	TRBJ2-7	CSVEDRLYEQYF	TGCAGCGTTGAAGATCGCCTATACGAGCAGTACTTC
NA	TRBV7-9	NA	TRBJ2-7	CASSSQEVRVEQYF	TGTGCCAGCAGCTCCCAAGAGGTGAGGGTCGAGCAGTACTTC
few	TRBV19	NA	TRBJ2-5	CASRGTTAKETQYF	TGTGCCAGTAGAGGAACGACAGCCAAAGAGACCCAGTACTTC
NA	TRBV10-3	NA	TRBJ2-4	CAISERLGLKNIQYF	TGTGCCATCAGTGAGAGGTTAGGGCTCAAAAACATTCAGTACTTC
NA	TRBV7-2	TRBD2	TRBJ2-7	CASSPARLAGRQSYEQYF	TGTGCCAGCAGCCCAGCCAGGTTAGCGGGCCGACAATCCTACGAGCAGTACTTC
NA	TRBV16	NA	TRBJ2-1	CASSQFRAGEQFF	TGTGCCAGCAGCCAATTCCGGGCAGGTGAGCAGTTCTTC
NA	TRBV7-9	NA	TRBJ2-7	CASSQGGGVMHEQYF	TGTGCCAGCAGCCAAGGGGGAGGCGTCATGCACGAGCAGTACTTC
NA	TRBV6-1	NA	TRBJ2-2	CASILRMNTGELFF	TGTGCCAGCATATTAAGGATGAACACCGGGGAGCTGTTTTTT
NA	TRBV6-5	TRBD1	TRBJ2-7	CASSYSDPTGDEQYF	TGTGCCAGCAGTTACTCCGACCCGACAGGGGACGAGCAGTACTTC
NA	TRBV6-5	NA	TRBJ2-3	CASNTGTSPGTQYF	TGTGCCAGCAACACGGGGACATCCCCGGGTACGCAGTATTTT
once	TRBV15	TRBD2	TRBJ2-2	CATSRGGGAGELFF	TGTGCCACCAGCAGAGGTGGGGGGGCCGGGGAGCTGTTTTTT
NA	TRBV19	NA	TRBJ2-7	CASSTAYEQYF	TGTGCCAGTAGTACCGCTTACGAGCAGTACTTC
NA	TRBV7-6	NA	TRBJ1-3	CASSLALGGPGNTIYF	TGTGCCAGCAGCTTAGCGCTCGGAGGTCCTGGAAACACCATATATTTT
NA	TRBV4-1	NA	TRBJ1-1	CASSQESAAEAFF	TGCGCCAGCAGCCAAGAGTCCGCTGCTGAAGCTTTCTTT
NA	TRBV27	NA	TRBJ2-3	CASSPPTDTQYF	TGTGCCAGCAGTCCCCCCACAGATACGCAGTATTTT
NA	TRBV9	NA	TRBJ1-5	CASSVAPDQPQHF	TGTGCCAGCAGCGTGGCCCCGGATCAGCCCCAGCATTTT
NA	TRBV9	TRBD1	TRBJ2-3	CASSPAGQDTDTQYF	TGTGCCAGCAGCCCTGCGGGACAGGACACAGATACGCAGTATTTT
NA	TRBV27	NA	TRBJ1-1	CASKIVGHTEAFF	TGTGCCAGCAAAATAGTCGGACACACTGAAGCTTTCTTT
NA	TRBV28	TRBD1	TRBJ1-5	CASSTVDRAIQPQHF	TGTGCCAGCAGCACCGTAGACAGGGCCATCCAGCCCCAGCATTTT
NA	TRBV13	NA	TRBJ1-4	CASSLGGEKLFF	TGTGCCAGCAGCTTAGGGGGAGAAAAACTGTTTTTT
NA	TRBV7-8	TRBD1	TRBJ1-5	CASSLNRGYNQPQHF	TGTGCCAGCAGTTTGAACAGGGGTTACAATCAGCCCCAGCATTTT
NA	TRBV6-1	NA	TRBJ1-2	CASIVGQANPYGYTF	TGTGCCAGCATTGTAGGGCAGGCGAACCCCTATGGCTACACCTTC
NA	TRBV27	NA	TRBJ2-7	CASKGGNYEQYF	TGTGCCAGCAAGGGCGGGAACTACGAGCAGTACTTC
NA	TRBV13	NA	TRBJ2-5	CASSLGPGGETQYF	TGTGCCAGCAGCTTGGGACCCGGCGGGGAGACCCAGTACTTC
NA	TRBV4-1	NA	TRBJ2-3	CASSQASNTDTQYF	TGCGCCAGCAGCCAGGCTAGCAACACAGATACGCAGTATTTT
NA	TRBV6-5	NA	TRBJ2-1	CASRDELDNEQFF	TGTGCCAGCAGGGACGAACTGGACAATGAGCAGTTCTTC
NA	TRBV5-1	NA	TRBJ2-1	CASSKGSPYNEQFF	TGCGCCAGCAGCAAAGGCAGCCCCTACAATGAGCAGTTCTTC
NA	TRBV4-1	NA	TRBJ2-2	CASSQDPGRGVITGELFF	TGCGCCAGCAGCCAAGATCCGGGCAGGGGCGTTATCACCGGGGAGCTGTTTTTT
NA	TRBV27	TRBD1	TRBJ1-2	CASSLSGWEQGRYGYTF	TGTGCCAGCAGTTTATCTGGGTGGGAACAGGGGCGGTATGGCTACACCTTC
NA	TRBV28	NA	TRBJ2-7	CASSVTFIEQYF	TGTGCCAGCAGTGTCACGTTCATCGAGCAGTACTTC
once	TRBV7-3	TRBD2	TRBJ2-3	CASSLPGLISDTQYF	TGTGCCAGCAGCCTGCCGGGACTAATATCAGATACGCAGTATTTT
NA	TRBV18	NA	TRBJ2-1	CASSQGFDEQFF	TGTGCCAGCTCACAAGGGTTCGATGAGCAGTTCTTC
NA	TRBV9	NA	TRBJ1-2	CASSVGFGGGNYGYTF	TGTGCCAGCAGCGTAGGGTTCGGAGGGGGTAACTATGGCTACACCTTC
once	TRBV6-1	NA	TRBJ1-1	CASRHPNGEAFF	TGTGCCAGCCGACACCCCAATGGTGAAGCTTTCTTT
NA	TRBV4-1	TRBD2	TRBJ2-7	CASSRGTSGNSYEQYF	TGCGCCAGCAGCCGCGGGACTAGCGGAAACTCCTACGAGCAGTACTTC
NA	TRBV7-8	TRBD2	TRBJ2-7	CASSLPSLVAGVYEQYF	TGTGCCAGCAGCCTCCCTTCGTTGGTAGCGGGAGTTTACGAGCAGTACTTC
NA	TRBV6-6	NA	TRBJ2-7	CASSYSWGQDIYEQYF	TGTGCCAGCAGTTACTCTTGGGGGCAAGACATCTACGAGCAGTACTTC
NA	TRBV28	TRBD1	TRBJ1-5	CASSLSQGVDQPQHF	TGTGCCAGCAGTTTGTCACAGGGGGTTGATCAGCCCCAGCATTTT
NA	TRBV28	TRBD1	TRBJ2-7	CASRLNRGLIYEQYF	TGTGCCAGCAGACTAAACAGGGGTTTAATCTACGAGCAGTACTTC